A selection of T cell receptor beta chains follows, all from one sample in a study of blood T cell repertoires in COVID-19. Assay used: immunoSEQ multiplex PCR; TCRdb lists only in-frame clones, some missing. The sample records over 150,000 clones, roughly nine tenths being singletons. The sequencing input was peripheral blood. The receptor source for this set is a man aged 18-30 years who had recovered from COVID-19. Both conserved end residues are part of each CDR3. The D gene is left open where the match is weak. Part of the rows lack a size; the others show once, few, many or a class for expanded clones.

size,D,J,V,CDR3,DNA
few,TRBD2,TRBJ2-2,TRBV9,CASSITSGTTSGELFF,TGTGCCAGCAGCATTACTAGCGGGACAACGAGCGGGGAGCTGTTTTTT
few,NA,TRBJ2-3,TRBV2,CASKSGSTDTQYF,TGTGCCAGCAAGAGCGGAAGCACAGATACGCAGTATTTT
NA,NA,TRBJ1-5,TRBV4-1,CASSRDSDPGGVPQHF,TGCGCCAGCAGCCGCGACTCCGACCCCGGTGGAGTGCCCCAGCATTTT
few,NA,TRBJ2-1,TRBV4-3,CASSQGDRGYNEQFF,TGCGCCAGCAGCCAAGGTGATAGGGGATACAATGAGCAGTTCTTC
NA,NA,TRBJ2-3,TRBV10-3,CAISDLTGSTDTQYF,TGTGCCATCAGTGACCTGACAGGCAGCACAGATACGCAGTATTTT
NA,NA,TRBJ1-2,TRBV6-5,CASRSTGNYGYTF,TGTGCCAGCAGATCGACGGGGAACTATGGCTACACCTTC
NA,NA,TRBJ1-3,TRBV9,CASDLIPGNTIYF,TGTGCCAGCGACTTGATTCCTGGAAACACCATATATTTT
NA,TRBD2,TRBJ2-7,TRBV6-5,CASSLASGSYEQYF,TGTGCCAGCAGTCTAGCTAGCGGGAGCTACGAGCAGTACTTC
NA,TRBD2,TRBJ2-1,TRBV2,CASRGGIAYNEQFF,TGTGCCAGCAGGGGGGGGATAGCCTACAATGAGCAGTTCTTC
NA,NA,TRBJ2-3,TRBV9,CASSVGGSGLDTQYF,TGTGCCAGCAGCGTAGGAGGGAGTGGATTAGATACGCAGTATTTT
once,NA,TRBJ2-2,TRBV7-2,CASSLRAGQFTGELFF,TGTGCCAGCAGCTTAAGGGCCGGACAGTTCACCGGGGAGCTGTTTTTT
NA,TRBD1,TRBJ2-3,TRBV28,CVTRQLTGADTQYF,TGTGTTACCAGACAGTTGACAGGGGCAGATACGCAGTATTTT
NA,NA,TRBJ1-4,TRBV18,CASSPRALANEKLFF,TGTGCCAGCTCACCACGGGCTTTGGCTAATGAAAAACTGTTTTTT
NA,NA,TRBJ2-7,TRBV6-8,CASSSGGVVYEQYF,TGTGCCAGCAGTTCCGGGGGAGTGGTTTACGAGCAGTACTTC
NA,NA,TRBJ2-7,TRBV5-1,CASSWYQGTMGEQYF,TGCGCCAGCAGCTGGTACCAGGGAACAATGGGCGAGCAGTACTTC
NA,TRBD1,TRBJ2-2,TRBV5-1,CASSLIGTGATGELFF,TGCGCCAGCAGCTTGATTGGGACAGGGGCCACCGGGGAGCTGTTTTTT
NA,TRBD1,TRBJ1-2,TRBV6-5,CASTEQGTAIYGYTF,TGTGCCAGCACCGAACAAGGGACAGCGATCTATGGCTACACCTTC
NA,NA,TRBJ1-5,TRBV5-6,CASSSYTGNQPQHF,TGTGCCAGCAGCTCTTACACAGGGAATCAGCCCCAGCATTTT
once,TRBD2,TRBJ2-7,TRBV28,CASSSQIVGGSSYEQYF,TGTGCCAGCAGTAGCCAGATCGTCGGGGGGAGCTCCTACGAGCAGTACTTC
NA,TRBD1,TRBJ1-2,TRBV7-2,CASSQTRGQGGYTF,TGTGCCAGCAGCCAAACGAGGGGGCAGGGTGGCTACACCTTC
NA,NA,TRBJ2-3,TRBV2,CASRDGQRTDTQYF,TGTGCCAGCAGGGACGGACAACGCACAGATACGCAGTATTTT
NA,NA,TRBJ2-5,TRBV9,CASSVEGGETQYF,TGTGCCAGCAGCGTAGAGGGAGGAGAGACCCAGTACTTC
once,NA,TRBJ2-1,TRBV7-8,CASSLEGGPAYNEQFF,TGTGCCAGCAGCTTAGAGGGAGGCCCCGCCTACAATGAGCAGTTCTTC
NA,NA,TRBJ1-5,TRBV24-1,CATSDFDSIPNQPQHF,TGTGCCACCAGTGATTTTGACAGTATCCCCAATCAGCCCCAGCATTTT
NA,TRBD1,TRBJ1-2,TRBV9,CASSVATGGRYGYTF,TGTGCCAGCAGCGTAGCGACAGGGGGCAGGTATGGCTACACCTTC
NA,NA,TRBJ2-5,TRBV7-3,CASSPSFGQETQYF,TGTGCCAGCAGCCCCTCCTTCGGCCAAGAGACCCAGTACTTC
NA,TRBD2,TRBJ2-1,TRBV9,CASSVKAGGGIEQFF,TGTGCCAGCAGCGTAAAGGCGGGGGGCGGCATTGAGCAGTTCTTC
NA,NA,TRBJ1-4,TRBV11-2,CASSSQQTSNEKLFF,TGTGCCAGCAGCTCTCAGCAGACAAGTAATGAAAAACTGTTTTTT
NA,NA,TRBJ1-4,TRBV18,CASAARQGNEKLFF,TGTGCCAGCGCAGCGCGGCAGGGGAATGAAAAACTGTTTTTT
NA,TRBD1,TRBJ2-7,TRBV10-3,CAISETGGPSYEQYF,TGTGCCATCAGTGAGACAGGGGGTCCTTCCTACGAGCAGTACTTC
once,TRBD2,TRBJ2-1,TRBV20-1,CSASPGLAGVVEQFF,TGCAGTGCTAGTCCGGGACTAGCGGGAGTAGTTGAGCAGTTCTTC
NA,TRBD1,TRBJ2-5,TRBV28,CASRGTGKETQYF,TGTGCCAGCAGGGGGACAGGGAAAGAGACCCAGTACTTC
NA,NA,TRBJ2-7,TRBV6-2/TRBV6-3,CASSYSDGTYEQYF,TGTGCCAGCAGTTACTCGGACGGGACCTACGAGCAGTACTTC
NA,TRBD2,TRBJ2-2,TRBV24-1,CATSDPSGKNTGELFF,TGTGCCACCAGTGACCCTAGCGGGAAGAACACCGGGGAGCTGTTTTTT
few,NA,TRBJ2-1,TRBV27,CASSPRTTHNEQFF,TGTGCCAGCAGCCCCCGGACAACCCACAATGAGCAGTTCTTC